This T cell receptor beta chain derives from a study of response to subunit inactivated influenza vaccine. Notes on the study in general: Authors suggested each seasonal influenza vaccination recruits few new T cells.

Details on this clonotype: Its target is unknown.

In TCRdb, the RT-PCR reads were re-called with MiXCR into one record per CDR3 protein. The sample yields about half a million distinct CDR3 sequences, about 25% seen once. V lost 1 base and J lost 2, with 15 bases in between. Germline CDR1 and CDR2: SGHTA and FQGNSA. The CDR3 has 16 residues. The TCR was taken from a man aged 50-59 years who received an inactivated influenza vaccine. The chain has TRBV7-2 and TRBJ2-7, with D tentatively TRBD2 (6 bases). The sequences come from CD4+ T cells sorted from PBMCs, collected around 5 days after vaccination. The CDR3 nucleotides read TGTGCCAGCAGCTTAGACGGTGCGGGGATTGCCTACGAGCAGTACTTC. This sequence encodes CASSLDGAGIAYEQYF. Drawing the rest from reference TRBV7-2 and TRBJ2-7, the complete variable domain is GAGVSQSPSNKVTEKGKDVELRCDPISGHTALYWYRQSLGQGLEFLIYFQGNSAPDKSGLPSDRFSAERTGGSVSTLTIQRTQQEDSAVYLCASSLDGAGIAYEQYFGPGTRLTVT.